The 18 T cell receptor beta chains listed next were all sequenced from one sample in a study of CD8 T cells in ankylosing spondylitis. The study, taken as a whole, reports: Ankylosing spondylitis blood appeared to carry a characteristic TCR beta motif of several highly homologous variants.

TCRdb re-called the 5' RACE reads with MiXCR, one entry per CDR3 protein. The table records around 100,000 distinct CDR3 sequences, about 9% of them present only once. What these receptors recognize is not known. Material: blood, either unsorted or a sorted T cell fraction (not recorded which). The receptors were sampled from a male donor with ankylosing spondylitis.

This clonotype was seen at least ten times. The genes are TRBV27 and TRBJ2-5; TRBD2 might be the D (6 bases). V shed 5 bases and J shed 7 bases, with 20 bases lying between them. Germline values: CDR1 MNHEY, CDR2 SMNVEV (reference sequence). The CDR3 sequence is 15 residues long. Here the CDR3 DNA reads TGTGCCAGCAGTCCGCCCTCAGATGGGGGGTTGACCCAGTACTTC. Its protein is CASSPPSDGGLTQYF.

The rearrangement links TRBV20-1 to TRBJ2-3; possible D gene TRBD2, 6 bases. The CDR3 is 14 amino acids. V was trimmed by 6 bases and J by 4 bases, leaving 17 bases between them. Germline CDR1 DFQATT, CDR2 SNEGSKA (reference sequence). CDR3 nucleotide sequence: TGCAGTGCCCTCGGCGGGGTGACCGCAGATACGCAGTATTTT. Translated: CSALGGVTADTQYF.

The V call is TRBV7-9, the J call TRBJ2-3, with 12 bases fitting TRBD2. CDR1 SEHNR and CDR2 FQNEAQ come from the germline V gene (reference sequence). This CDR3 is 17 amino acids long. The V segment lost 5 bases and the J segment 2 bases; nucleotides outside the gene matches: 8. The CDR3 nucleotides read TGTGCCAGCAGCCAAAAGCTAGCGGGAGGGCCCACAGATACGCAGTATTTT. Its translation is CASSQKLAGGPTDTQYF.

This clonotype has a count of ten or more. The chain employs TRBV9 and TRBJ2-3; 8 bases are a match to TRBD2. The germline gives CDR1 SGDLS, CDR2 YYNGEE. The junction had 5 bases not matched to a gene; V was cut back by 3 bases and J by 2 bases. The CDR3 has 15 amino acids. CDR3 region: CASSALGGDTDTQYF. DNA of the CDR3: TGTGCCAGCAGCGCCCTCGGGGGGGACACAGATACGCAGTATTTT. The whole variable domain, remainder taken from reference TRBV9 and TRBJ2-3, is DSGVTQTPKHLITATGQRVTLRCSPRSGDLSVYWYQQSLDQGLQFLIQYYNGEERAKGNILERFSAQQFPDLHSELNLSSLELGDSALYFCASSALGGDTDTQYFGPGTRLTVL.

The table lists this clonotype with a few counts. This rearrangement joins TRBV6-1 to TRBJ2-3, with 10 bases matching TRBD2. This CDR3 contains 15 residues. Germline lookup yields CDR1 MNHNS and CDR2 SASEGT. V trimming: 6 bases; J trimming: 4 bases; junction bases outside the gene matches: 7. DNA for the CDR3: TGTGCCAGCAGCCCGAGCGGGAGGGCCCCAGATACGCAGTATTTT. It translates to CASSPSGRAPDTQYF.

This clonotype has a single count. V gene TRBV2 combines with J gene TRBJ2-5, with 10 bases matching TRBD2. This CDR3 has 15 residues. V was clipped by 7 bases and J by 5 bases; unmatched bases: 10. Germline V CDR1 and CDR2: SNHLY, FYNNEI. CDR3 sequence reads: CASTPASGSRETQYF. CDR3 bases: TGTGCCAGCACGCCGGCTAGCGGGAGTCGGGAGACCCAGTACTTC.

This clonotype occurred a few times. The V call is TRBV20-1, the J call TRBJ2-5; 10 nucleotides line up with TRBD2. Germline V CDR1 and CDR2: DFQATT, SNEGSKA (reference sequence). This CDR3 has 16 residues. V was clipped by 2 bases and J by 2 bases; unmatched bases: 8. CDR3 bases: TGCAGTGCTAGAAAGTCTAGCGGGAGCCTGCAAGAGACCCAGTACTTC. It is translated as CSARKSSGSLQETQYF.

The V gene is TRBV12-3 or TRBV12-4, the J gene TRBJ2-5; D remains unclear. With 6 bases removed from V and 4 bases from J, the gap between germline ends came to 15 bases. This CDR3 is 14 amino acids long. This CDR3 reads CASSHDGWAETQYF. In nucleotides, the CDR3 is TGTGCCAGCAGCCACGACGGCTGGGCAGAGACCCAGTACTTC.

This clonotype was seen a few times. The CDR3: CASSGAGSGRYNEQFF. The CDR3 DNA is TGTGCCAGCAGTGGGGCTGGGAGCGGACGATACAATGAGCAGTTCTTC. V gene TRBV2 combines with J gene TRBJ2-1; D is possibly TRBD2 (5 bases). The V gene lost 4 bases and the J gene lost 4 bases, with 17 bases spanning the gap. Per germline, CDR1 SNHLY and CDR2 FYNNEI. The CDR3 spans 16 residues. Looking up the rest from reference TRBV2 and TRBJ2-1 gives the full variable domain: EPEVTQTPSHQVTQMGQEVILRCVPISNHLYFYWYRQILGQKVEFLVSFYNNEISEKSEIFDDQFSVERPDGSNFTLKIRSTKLEDSAMYFCASSGAGSGRYNEQFFGPGTRLTVL.

This clonotype has more than one count but fewer than ten. The genes are TRBV12-3 or TRBV12-4 and TRBJ2-2; TRBD2 matches at 9 bases. The CDR3 runs to 13 residues. Trimming took 8 bases from V and 7 from J; bases not matched to a gene: 5. The chain's CDR3 is CASRGRADGELFF. CDR3 sequence (DNA): TGTGCCAGCCGCGGGAGGGCCGACGGGGAGCTGTTTTTT.

CDR3 DNA: TGTGCCAGCGCCCCTCGTGGGGGGACGTCGAACATTCAGTACTTC. Protein product: CASAPRGGTSNIQYF. This rearrangement joins TRBV27 to TRBJ2-4, with D maybe TRBD2 (6 bases). The CDR3 runs to 15 residues. Germline assignment: CDR1 MNHEY and CDR2 SMNVEV (reference sequence). The ends were cut back, 8 bases at V and 7 bases at J, with 21 bases in the middle.

This clonotype was counted a few times. The V gene is TRBV3-1, the J gene TRBJ2-5, with D perhaps TRBD1 (5 bases). The CDR3 is 16 amino acids. Germline V gene lookup returns CDR1 LGHDT and CDR2 YNNKEL (reference sequence). With 6 bases removed from V and 4 bases from J, the gap between germline ends came to 21 bases. The CDR3 DNA sequence: TGTGCCAGCAGAGGTATAGATCCGGAAAGGGGAGAGACCCAGTACTTC. It translates to CASRGIDPERGETQYF.

This clonotype was detected many times. The V gene is TRBV5-1, the J gene TRBJ1-1; the D gene is possibly TRBD1 (5 bases). This CDR3 contains 15 residues. Trimming stripped 2 bases from V and 1 base from J, with 12 bases between. Germline values: CDR1 SGHRS, CDR2 YFSETQ. In DNA, the CDR3 is TGCGCCAGCAGCTTAACACAGGCAGGGAACACTGAAGCTTTCTTT. This gives the protein CASSLTQAGNTEAFF.

This clonotype has only a few counts. The chain recombines TRBV20-1 with TRBJ1-2; no clear D. Germline assignment: CDR1 DFQATT and CDR2 SNEGSKA (reference sequence). This CDR3 is built from 15 residues. Trimming took off 3 bases at V and 1 base at J, with 15 bases between the two ends. The CDR3 region has the DNA TGCAGTGCTAGGGAAGCATCTACCGTTAACTATGGCTACACCTTC. It encodes CSAREASTVNYGYTF.

This clonotype has a handful of counts. V and J are TRBV6-4 and TRBJ2-1; D is ambiguous. The V gene's germline CDR1 is MRHNA and CDR2 SNTAGT. V gave up 0 bases and J gave up 4 bases, with 7 bases separating them. The CDR3 length is 14 residues. The CDR3 loop is CASSDSGDYNEQFF. The CDR3 region has the DNA TGTGCCAGCAGTGACTCGGGCGATTACAATGAGCAGTTCTTC.

Many counts were recorded for this clonotype. The rearrangement joins TRBV2 to TRBJ2-7; D might be TRBD1 (6 bases). Trimming removed 7 bases from V and 6 bases from J, with 13 bases in between. This CDR3 is built from 12 residues. Germline V gene sequence: CDR1 SNHLY, CDR2 FYNNEI. Written as DNA, the CDR3 is TGTGCCAGCAACCAACAGGGTATCGAGCAGTACTTC. Residues: CASNQQGIEQYF.

This clonotype occurred many times. The rearrangement uses TRBV6-4 and TRBJ2-2, with 8 bases matching TRBD2. Trimming removed 3 bases from V and 1 base from J; junction bases left unmatched: 1. This CDR3 spans 15 amino acids. Germline CDR1 MRHNA, CDR2 SNTAGT. The CDR3 DNA reads as TGTGCCAGCAGTGAAAGCGGGGGGAACACCGGGGAGCTGTTTTTT. Its translation: CASSESGGNTGELFF.

This chain links TRBV4-1 with TRBJ2-7; 7 bases align to TRBD2. The length of the CDR3 is 14 residues. Germline lookup yields CDR1 MGHRA and CDR2 YSYEKL. V lost 0 bases and J lost 4; bases outside the gene matches: 3. The CDR3 DNA follows: TGCGCCAGCAGCCAAGATGCTAGCGGTTACGAGCAGTACGTC. As protein: CASSQDASGYEQYV.